Listed below are T cell receptor beta chains from one sample, sequenced in a study of metastatic and nonmetastatic thyroid tumors. Using MiXCR, TCRdb re-called clones from the PCR reads. Of tens of thousands of clones detected, about 15% appear once; the ten largest clones hold 3.6%. Sample: blood. These receptors all stem from a female donor with papillary thyroid cancer or a benign thyroid nodule (not recorded which). Some clones in this sample may be carry-over from other donors' samples. Each CDR3 is given without its conserved first and last residue. Fields, in order: V gene, CDR3 protein.

V gene: TRBV9
CDR3 protein: ASSVWGGGETQY

V gene: TRBV4-1
CDR3 protein: ASSQEFRGLGTEAF

V gene: TRBV5-1
CDR3 protein: ASSLDG

V gene: TRBV15
CDR3 protein: ATSRDEWTQSYEQY

V gene: TRBV11-2
CDR3 protein: ASTKYLSVGDTEAF

V gene: TRBV6-2/TRBV6-3
CDR3 protein: ASSYPTGLPA

V gene: TRBV10-2
CDR3 protein: ASTHGPPHGGLYNSPLH

V gene: TRBV6-2/TRBV6-3
CDR3 protein: ASSPSAESGELF

V gene: TRBV20-1
CDR3 protein: SPGREGQPQH

V gene: TRBV12-5
CDR3 protein: ASGLIAGGPGTDTQY

V gene: TRBV5-4
CDR3 protein: ASRSQETQY

V gene: TRBV25-1
CDR3 protein: ASSFKPGTDSYEQY

V gene: TRBV20-1
CDR3 protein: SSTPARGRPQGTQY

V gene: TRBV5-6
CDR3 protein: ASSLGGFTYNEQF

V gene: TRBV28
CDR3 protein: ASRKWGGNQPQH

V gene: TRBV7-2
CDR3 protein: ASSLAGSSPLH

V gene: TRBV24-1
CDR3 protein: ATSDNTGMAKNIQY

V gene: TRBV7-3
CDR3 protein: ASSLLGSTDTQY